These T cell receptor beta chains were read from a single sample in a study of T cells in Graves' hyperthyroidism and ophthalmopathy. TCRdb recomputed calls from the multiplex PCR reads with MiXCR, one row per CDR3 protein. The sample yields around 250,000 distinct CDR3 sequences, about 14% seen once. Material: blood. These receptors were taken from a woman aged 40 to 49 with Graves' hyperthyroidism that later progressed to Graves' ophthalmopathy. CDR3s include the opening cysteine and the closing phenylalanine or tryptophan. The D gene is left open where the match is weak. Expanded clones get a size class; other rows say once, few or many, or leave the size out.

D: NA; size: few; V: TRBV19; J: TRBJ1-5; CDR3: CASTGGGYSNQPQHF; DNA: TGTGCCAGTACGGGCGGGGGATATAGCAATCAGCCCCAGCATTTT
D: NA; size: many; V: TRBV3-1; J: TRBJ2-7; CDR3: CASSPLSRADTGEQYF; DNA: TGTGCCAGCAGCCCCCTCAGCCGGGCCGACACCGGGGAGCAGTACTTC
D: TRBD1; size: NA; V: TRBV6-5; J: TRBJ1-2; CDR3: CASSYSGGEYGYTF; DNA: TGTGCCAGCAGTTATTCAGGGGGCGAATATGGCTACACCTTC
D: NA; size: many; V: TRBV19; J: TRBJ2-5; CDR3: CASKTRYQETQYF; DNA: TGTGCCAGCAAAACACGCTACCAAGAGACCCAGTACTTC
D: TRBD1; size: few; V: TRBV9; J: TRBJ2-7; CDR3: CASSVNRGDSYEQYF; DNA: TGTGCCAGCAGCGTAAACAGGGGGGACTCCTACGAGCAGTACTTC
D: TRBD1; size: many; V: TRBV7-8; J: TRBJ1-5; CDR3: CASSTGQGGDPQHF; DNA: TGTGCCAGCAGCACCGGACAGGGGGGAGACCCCCAGCATTTT
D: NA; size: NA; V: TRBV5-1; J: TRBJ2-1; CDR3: CASSLSLLGPLNEQFF; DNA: TGCGCCAGCAGCTTAAGTCTCCTCGGCCCGCTCAATGAGCAGTTCTTC
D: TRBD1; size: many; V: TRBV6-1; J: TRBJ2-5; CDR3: CASSKPGQGFETQYF; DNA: TGTGCCAGCAGTAAGCCGGGACAGGGCTTCGAGACCCAGTACTTC
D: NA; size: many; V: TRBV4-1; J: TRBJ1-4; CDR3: CASRGSEGNEKLFF; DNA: TGCGCCAGCCGAGGTTCGGAGGGGAATGAAAAACTGTTTTTT
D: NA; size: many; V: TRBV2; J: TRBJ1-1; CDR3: CATLTRTAEAFF; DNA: TGTGCCACCTTGACGAGAACGGCTGAAGCTTTCTTT
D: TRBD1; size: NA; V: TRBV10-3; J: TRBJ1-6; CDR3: CAIREGQANNSPLHF; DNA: TGTGCCATCAGAGAAGGACAGGCAAATAATTCACCCCTCCACTTT
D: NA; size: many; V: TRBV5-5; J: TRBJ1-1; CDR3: CASSRAKAYTEAFF; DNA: TGTGCCAGCAGCAGAGCGAAGGCGTACACTGAAGCTTTCTTT
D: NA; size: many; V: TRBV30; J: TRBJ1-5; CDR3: CAWSPGLSNQPQHF; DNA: TGTGCCTGGTCCCCAGGGCTTAGCAATCAGCCCCAGCATTTT
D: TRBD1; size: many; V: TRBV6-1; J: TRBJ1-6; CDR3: CASSERRDSVFSPLHF; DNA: TGTGCCAGCAGTGAACGCCGGGACAGCGTATTTTCACCCCTCCACTTT
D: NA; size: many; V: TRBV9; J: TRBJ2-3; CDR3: CASSVGSSDPDTQYF; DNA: TGTGCCAGCAGCGTAGGTTCTAGTGACCCAGATACGCAGTATTTT
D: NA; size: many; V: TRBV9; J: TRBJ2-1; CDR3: CASSTSFYNEQFF; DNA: TGTGCCAGCAGCACATCGTTTTACAATGAGCAGTTCTTC
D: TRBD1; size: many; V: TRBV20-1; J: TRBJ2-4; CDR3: CSARVTFRDRGPLAKNIQYF; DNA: TGCAGTGCTAGAGTTACCTTCCGGGACAGGGGGCCTTTAGCCAAAAACATTCAGTACTTC
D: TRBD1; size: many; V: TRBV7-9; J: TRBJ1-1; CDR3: CASSPQGTGTTEAFF; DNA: TGTGCCAGCAGCCCTCAGGGGACAGGGACCACTGAAGCTTTCTTT
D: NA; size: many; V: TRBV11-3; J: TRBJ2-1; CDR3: CASSLRQVLSSYNEQFF; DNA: TGTGCCAGCAGCCTAAGACAGGTCTTGAGCTCCTACAATGAGCAGTTCTTC
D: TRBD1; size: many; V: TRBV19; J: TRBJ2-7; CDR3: CASSIWTGAYEQYF; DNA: TGTGCCAGTAGTATTTGGACAGGAGCCTACGAGCAGTACTTC
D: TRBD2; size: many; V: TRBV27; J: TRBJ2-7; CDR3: CASSLREGSYEQYF; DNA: TGTGCCAGCAGTTTGCGGGAGGGCTCCTACGAGCAGTACTTC
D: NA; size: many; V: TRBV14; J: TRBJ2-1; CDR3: CASSQSSHEQFF; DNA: TGTGCCAGCAGCCAATCGTCACATGAGCAGTTCTTC
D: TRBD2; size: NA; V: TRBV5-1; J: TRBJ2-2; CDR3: CASSLLGTSPTGELFF; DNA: TGCGCCAGCAGCTTGCTCGGGACTAGCCCTACCGGGGAGCTGTTTTTT
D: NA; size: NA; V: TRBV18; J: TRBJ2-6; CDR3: CASSPPRGTGANVLTF; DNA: TGTGCCAGCTCACCACCCAGGGGTACTGGGGCCAACGTCCTGACTTTC
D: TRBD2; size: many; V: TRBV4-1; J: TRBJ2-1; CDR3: CASSQGTSGTGEQFF; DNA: TGCGCCAGCAGCCAGGGGACTAGCGGAACGGGGGAGCAGTTCTTC
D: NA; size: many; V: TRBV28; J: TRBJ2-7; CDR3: CASSFQGPPYEQYF; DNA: TGTGCCAGCAGTTTCCAGGGACCCCCCTACGAGCAGTACTTC
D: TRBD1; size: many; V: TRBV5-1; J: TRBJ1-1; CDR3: CASSFGGTGQISGTEAFF; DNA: TGCGCCAGCAGCTTTGGCGGGACAGGGCAAATATCTGGCACTGAAGCTTTCTTT
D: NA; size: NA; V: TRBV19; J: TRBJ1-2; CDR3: CASSSLSMGNYGYAF; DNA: TGTGCCAGTAGTTCCCTATCCATGGGCAACTATGGCTACGCCTTC
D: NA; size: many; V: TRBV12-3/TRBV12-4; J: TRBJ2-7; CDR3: CASSLWGPGAYEQYF; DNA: TGTGCCAGCAGTTTATGGGGTCCTGGGGCCTACGAGCAGTACTTC
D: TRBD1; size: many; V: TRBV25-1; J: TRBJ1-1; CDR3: CASSKQGTTEAFF; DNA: TGTGCCAGCTCGAAACAGGGGACCACTGAAGCTTTCTTT
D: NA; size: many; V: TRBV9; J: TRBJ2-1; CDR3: CASSVEAGSSYNEQFF; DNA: TGTGCCAGCAGCGTAGAAGCGGGTAGCTCCTACAATGAGCAGTTCTTC
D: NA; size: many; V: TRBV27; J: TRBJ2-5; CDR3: CASSLSTAYQETQYF; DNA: TGTGCCAGCAGTTTATCGACGGCGTACCAAGAGACCCAGTACTTC
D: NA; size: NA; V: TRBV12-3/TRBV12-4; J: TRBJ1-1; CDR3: CASSQTRVHMNTEAFF; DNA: TGTGCCAGCAGCCAAACCAGGGTACATATGAACACTGAAGCTTTCTTT
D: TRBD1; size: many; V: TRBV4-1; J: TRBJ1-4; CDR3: CASSQGGQAWNEKLFF; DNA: TGCGCCAGCAGCCAGGGGGGACAGGCATGGAATGAAAAACTGTTTTTT
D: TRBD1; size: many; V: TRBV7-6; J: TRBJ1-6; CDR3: CASSSTGPNSPLHF; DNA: TGTGCCAGCAGCTCGACAGGGCCCAATTCACCCCTCCACTTT
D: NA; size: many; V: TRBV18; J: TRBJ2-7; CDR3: CASSPSPTKRDEQYF; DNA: TGTGCCAGCTCACCCTCCCCGACTAAGAGGGACGAGCAGTACTTC
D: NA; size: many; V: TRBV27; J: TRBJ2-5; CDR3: CASSFWPISQETQYF; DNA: TGTGCCAGCAGTTTTTGGCCAATCAGTCAAGAGACCCAGTACTTC
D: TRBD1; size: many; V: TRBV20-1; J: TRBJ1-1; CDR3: CSARDIGTDNTEAFF; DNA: TGCAGTGCTAGAGATATCGGGACAGATAACACTGAAGCTTTCTTT
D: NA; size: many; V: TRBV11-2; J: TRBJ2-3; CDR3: CASSFNIATDTQYF; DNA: TGTGCCAGCAGCTTTAATATTGCGACAGATACGCAGTATTTT
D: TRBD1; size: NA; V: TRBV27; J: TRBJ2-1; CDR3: CASSLSYYKDRANEQFF; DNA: TGTGCCAGCAGTTTATCTTATTATAAGGACAGGGCTAATGAGCAGTTCTTC
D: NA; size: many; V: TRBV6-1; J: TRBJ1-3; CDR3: CASSFSTASGNTIYF; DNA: TGTGCCAGCAGCTTTTCGACAGCCTCTGGAAACACCATATATTTT
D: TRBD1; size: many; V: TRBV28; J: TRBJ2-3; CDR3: CASSLTGTGVLDTQYF; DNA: TGTGCCAGCAGTTTGACCGGGACAGGGGTTTTAGATACGCAGTATTTT
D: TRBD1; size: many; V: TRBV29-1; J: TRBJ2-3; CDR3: CSVWDRGRTDTQYF; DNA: TGCAGCGTTTGGGACAGGGGGCGAACAGATACGCAGTATTTT
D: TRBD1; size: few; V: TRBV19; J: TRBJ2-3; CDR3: CASSTLPGQATDTQYF; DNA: TGTGCCAGTAGTACCCTACCGGGACAGGCCACAGATACGCAGTATTTT
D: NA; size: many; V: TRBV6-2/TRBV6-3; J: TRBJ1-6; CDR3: CASSYGNNSPLHF; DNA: TGTGCCAGCAGTTACGGGAATAATTCACCCCTCCACTTT
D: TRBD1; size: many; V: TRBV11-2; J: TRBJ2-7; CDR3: CASSSSDRGIYEQYF; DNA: TGTGCCAGCAGCTCATCGGACAGGGGTATCTACGAGCAGTACTTC
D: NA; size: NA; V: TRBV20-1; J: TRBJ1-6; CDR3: CSTDPGKSRVRNSPLHF; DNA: TGCAGTACGGACCCCGGGAAATCCAGGGTGAGGAATTCACCCCTCCACTTT
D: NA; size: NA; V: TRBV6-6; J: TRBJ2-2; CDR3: CASSYSTTPNTGELFF; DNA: TGTGCCAGCAGTTACTCAACTACCCCGAACACCGGGGAGCTGTTTTTT
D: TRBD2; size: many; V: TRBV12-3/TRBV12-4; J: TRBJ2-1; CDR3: CASSLWPGGTYNEQFF; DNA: TGTGCCAGCAGTTTATGGCCGGGAGGGACGTACAATGAGCAGTTCTTC
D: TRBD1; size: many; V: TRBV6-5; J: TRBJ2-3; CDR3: CASSYGTATDTQYF; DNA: TGTGCCAGCAGTTACGGGACAGCCACAGATACGCAGTATTTT
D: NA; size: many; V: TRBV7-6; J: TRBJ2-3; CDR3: CASSWGDTDTQYF; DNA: TGTGCCAGCAGCTGGGGAGACACAGATACGCAGTATTTT
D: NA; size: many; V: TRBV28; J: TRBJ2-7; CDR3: CASRGGAEPYEQYF; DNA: TGTGCCAGCAGGGGTGGTGCGGAACCCTACGAGCAGTACTTC
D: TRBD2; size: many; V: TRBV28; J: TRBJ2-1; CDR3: CASSHDRTSGNEQFF; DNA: TGTGCCAGCAGTCACGACAGGACTAGCGGAAATGAGCAGTTCTTC
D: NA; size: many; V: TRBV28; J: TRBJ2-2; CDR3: CASSLSFSVTSTYDGELFF; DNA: TGTGCCAGCAGTTTATCGTTTTCGGTGACTTCTACGTATGACGGGGAGCTGTTTTTT
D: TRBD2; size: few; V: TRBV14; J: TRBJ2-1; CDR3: CASSQVSGRAGEQFF; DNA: TGTGCCAGCAGCCAAGTTAGCGGGAGGGCCGGTGAGCAGTTCTTC
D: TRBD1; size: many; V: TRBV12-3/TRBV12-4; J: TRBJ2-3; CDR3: CASSFGDRGADTQYF; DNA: TGTGCCAGCAGTTTTGGGGACAGGGGGGCAGATACGCAGTATTTT
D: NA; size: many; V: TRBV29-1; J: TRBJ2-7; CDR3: CSVRVKGGYEQYF; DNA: TGCAGCGTCAGGGTAAAGGGCGGGTACGAGCAGTACTTC
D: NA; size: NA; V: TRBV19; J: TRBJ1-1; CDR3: CASTWGPNTEAFF; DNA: TGTGCCAGTACCTGGGGCCCGAACACTGAAGCTTTCTTT
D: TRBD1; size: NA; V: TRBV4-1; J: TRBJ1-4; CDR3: CASKGTGNEKLFF; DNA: TGCGCCAGTAAAGGGACAGGGAATGAAAAACTGTTTTTT